The entry below describes one T cell receptor (beta chain). Its antigen is not yet known. There are no base qualities to consult, and no much larger clone falls within one base. Between about 2013 and 2018, the patients underwent resection in either Japan or China. Histologic diagnosis of each case was confirmed independently by two lung cancer pathologists on H&E slides. For nucleic acid extraction, premalignant or tumor cells were enriched by macro-dissection following pathologic assessment. The AllPrep DNA/RNA FFPE Kit was used to isolate DNA from FFPE tissue. The immunoSEQ hsTCRbeta Kit was used to sequence TCR beta CDR3 regions from DNA. Per the original workflow: The ImmunoSEQ Analyzer was used to analyse the TCR sequencing data. T cell clonality was defined as 1 minus Pielou's evenness, as computed on productive rearrangements. T cell diversity was measured with the inverse Simpson index on productive templates. T cell density was TCR beta template counts normalized to usable DNA, estimated by amplifying and sequencing housekeeping genes. Two-sided Kruskal-Wallis tests were used to compare TCR metrics between histologic stages. Entries here come from immuneACCESS through TCRdb and include only in-frame sequences with V and J called. Some clones fail to appear in such tables; in the studies checked, an unresolved V gene covers under half of the shortfall, and the cause of the remainder is unknown. The V and J calls and clone size were taken over from that table, and D and trimming were inferred from the DNA. For this sample there are fewer than 50,000 clones; under 80% appear just once. The biggest ten clones account for approximately 4.8% of the sample.

The data were taken from a study of immune evolution from preneoplasia to lung adenocarcinoma (dated by TCRdb to the early 2020s). Turning to the overall study: No AAH lesions showed HLA loss of heterozygosity, compared with about 7.2% of AIS, about 15% of MIA and around 30% of ADC lesions. The study profiled immune contexture across lung adenocarcinoma precursors and invasive adenocarcinoma using immune gene expression, TCR sequencing and multiplex immunofluorescence. Resected precursor lesions (AAH, AIS, MIA) and invasive adenocarcinomas were compared against paired morphologically normal lung tissue. The sample size was set by how many specimens were available, not by a prior power calculation. The immune data were integrated with whole exome sequencing and methylation data from the same cohort of nodules. In total, the cohort included some 50 patients with pulmonary nodules, all of whom underwent surgical resection. TCR sequencing data came from approximately 56 patients. According to the study, about 99 samples went through TCR sequencing. POLYSOLVER was used to infer Class I HLA alleles from exome data, and LOHHLA was used to detect allele-specific HLA loss.

The study at large found these results: Compared with EGFR-mutant or double wild-type lesions, KRAS-mutant nodules had the highest T cell clonality. Findings were based on association rather than direct causation; larger cohorts with long-term follow-up and longitudinal biopsies were deemed needed. The highest clonality was observed in normal lung, whereas higher T cell density and diversity but lower clonality appeared to be present in later-stage lesions. Because all patients were from Japan and China, applicability to Western populations was uncertain. Normal lung had the highest top T cell clone frequencies, and these frequencies appeared to fall progressively from AAH through AIS, MIA and invasive adenocarcinoma.

The germline V gene (reference sequence) provides CDR1 MNHEY and CDR2 SMNVEV. The CDR3 runs 13 amino acids, cysteine and phenylalanine included. Kept here is only the CDR3 DNA, which spans 39 bases and is read in frame from base 1. V loses 5 bases of germline sequence and J loses 8 bases, and the interval between the two ends is 13 bases. The clonotype was recovered from a person in their sixties with lung adenocarcinoma. The sequenced sample consisted of FFPE invasive lung adenocarcinoma tissue. The cell subset or site label, read with the paper, signifies: frankly invasive lung adenocarcinoma (ADC). The chain couples TRBV27 to TRBJ2-1; the D gene could be either TRBD1 or TRBD2, each agreeing at 5 bases. The CDR3 is CASSPQGRDEQFF. The DNA reads TGTGCCAGCAGTCCCCAGGGACGGGATGAGCAGTTCTTC.